Described below is a single T cell receptor (beta chain) sequence and its context. These data are taken from a study of spatial heterogeneity in lung cancer. The wider study: Each time, sequencing found more beta-chain sequences than alpha-chain sequences.

Time point defined: sample taken at primary tumor resection. Whole RNA, which was extracted from tumor, nontumor lung tissue or frozen PBMC, was sequenced without any cell sorting. A total of some 70 untreated early-stage non-small cell lung cancer patients served as donors. There are 14 residues in the CDR3. Germline V CDR1 and CDR2: MNHNS, SASEGT. With 4 bases removed from V and 6 bases from J, the gap between germline ends came to 13 bases. TCRdb processed the 5' RACE reads anew with MiXCR; each CDR3 protein has one entry. The sample holds roughly 48,000 distinct CDR3 sequences, about 5.8% seen once.

The chain has TRBV6-1 and TRBJ2-4; D remains ambiguous. Sequenced here: PBMCs, sampled at surgery. The receptor was isolated from a male donor with early-stage non-small cell lung cancer. The CDR3 DNA is TGTGCCAGCAGTGCGGGCCCCGGCGTAAACATTCAGTACTTC. Its translation: CASSAGPGVNIQYF.